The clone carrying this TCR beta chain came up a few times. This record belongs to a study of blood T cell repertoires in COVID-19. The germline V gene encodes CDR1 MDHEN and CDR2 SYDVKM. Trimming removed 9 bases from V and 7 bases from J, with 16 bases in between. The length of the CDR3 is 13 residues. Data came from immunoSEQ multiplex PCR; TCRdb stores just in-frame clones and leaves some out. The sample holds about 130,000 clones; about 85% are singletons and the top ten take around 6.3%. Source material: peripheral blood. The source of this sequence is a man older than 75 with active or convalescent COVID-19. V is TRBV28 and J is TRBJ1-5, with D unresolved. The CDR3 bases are TGTGCCAGTATTTCAGGTCCTCAACAGCCCCAGCATTTT. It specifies CASISGPQQPQHF.